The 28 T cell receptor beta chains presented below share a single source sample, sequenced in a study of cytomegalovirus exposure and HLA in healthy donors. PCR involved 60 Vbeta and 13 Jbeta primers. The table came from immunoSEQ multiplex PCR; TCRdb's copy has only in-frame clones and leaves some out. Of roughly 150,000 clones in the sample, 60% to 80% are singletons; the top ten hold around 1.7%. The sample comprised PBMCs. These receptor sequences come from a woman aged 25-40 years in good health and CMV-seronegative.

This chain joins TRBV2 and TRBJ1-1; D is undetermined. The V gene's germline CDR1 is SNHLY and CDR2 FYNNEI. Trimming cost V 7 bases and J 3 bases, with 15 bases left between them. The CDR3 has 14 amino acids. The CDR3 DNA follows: TGTGCCAGCATTATGGCGTGGGAGGACACTGAAGCTTTCTTT. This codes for CASIMAWEDTEAFF.

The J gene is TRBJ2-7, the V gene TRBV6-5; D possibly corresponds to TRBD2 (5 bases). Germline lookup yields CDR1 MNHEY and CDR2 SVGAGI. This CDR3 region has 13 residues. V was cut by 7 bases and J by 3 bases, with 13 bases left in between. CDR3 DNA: TGTGCCAGCACCCCGCGGGTTGGCTACGAGCAGTACTTC. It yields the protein CASTPRVGYEQYF.

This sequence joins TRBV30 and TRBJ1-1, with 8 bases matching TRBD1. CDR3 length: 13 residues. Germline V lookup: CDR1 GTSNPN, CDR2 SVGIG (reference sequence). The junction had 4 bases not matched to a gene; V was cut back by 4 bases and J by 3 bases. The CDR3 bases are TGTGCCTGGAATCAGGGGGCGCACACTGAAGCTTTCTTT. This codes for CAWNQGAHTEAFF.

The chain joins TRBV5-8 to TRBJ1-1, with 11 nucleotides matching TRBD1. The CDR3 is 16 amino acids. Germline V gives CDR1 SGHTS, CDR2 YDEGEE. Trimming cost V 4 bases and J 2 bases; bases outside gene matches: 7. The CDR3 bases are TGTGCCAGCAGCCCGGACAGGGGGCGAGTAAACACTGAAGCTTTCTTT. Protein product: CASSPDRGRVNTEAFF.

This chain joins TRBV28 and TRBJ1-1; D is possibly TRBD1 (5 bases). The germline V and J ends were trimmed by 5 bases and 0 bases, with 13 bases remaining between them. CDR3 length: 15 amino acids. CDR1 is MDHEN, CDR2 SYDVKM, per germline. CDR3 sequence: CASSPGTEMNTEAFF. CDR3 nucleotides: TGTGCCAGCAGTCCCGGGACTGAAATGAACACTGAAGCTTTCTTT. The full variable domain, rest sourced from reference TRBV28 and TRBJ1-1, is DVKVTQSSRYLVKRTGEKVFLECVQDMDHENMFWYRQDPGLGLRLIYFSYDVKMKEKGDIPEGYSVSREKKERFSLILESASTNQTSMYLCASSPGTEMNTEAFFGQGTRLTVV.

CDR3 region: CASSPNGGQRNNYGYTF. Here the CDR3 DNA reads TGTGCCAGCAGCCCCAACGGCGGACAGCGAAATAACTATGGCTACACCTTC. The rearrangement uses TRBV7-3 and TRBJ1-2; tentatively, D is TRBD1 (6 bases). Germline V lookup: CDR1 SGHTA, CDR2 FQGTGA. There are 17 residues in the CDR3. The germline V and J ends were trimmed by 5 bases and 1 base, with 20 bases remaining between them.

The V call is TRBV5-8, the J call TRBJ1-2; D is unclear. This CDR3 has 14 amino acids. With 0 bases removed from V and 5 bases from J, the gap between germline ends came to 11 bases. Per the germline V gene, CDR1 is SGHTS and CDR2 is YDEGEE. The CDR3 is CASSLDQRGYGYTF. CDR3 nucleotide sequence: TGTGCCAGCAGCTTGGACCAAAGAGGGTATGGCTACACCTTC.

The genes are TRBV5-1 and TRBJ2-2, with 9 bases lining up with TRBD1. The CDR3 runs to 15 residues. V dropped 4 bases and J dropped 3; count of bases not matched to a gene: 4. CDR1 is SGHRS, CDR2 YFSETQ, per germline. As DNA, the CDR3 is TGCGCCAGCAGCCGGTGGACAGGGGACACCGGGGAGCTGTTTTTT. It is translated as CASSRWTGDTGELFF.

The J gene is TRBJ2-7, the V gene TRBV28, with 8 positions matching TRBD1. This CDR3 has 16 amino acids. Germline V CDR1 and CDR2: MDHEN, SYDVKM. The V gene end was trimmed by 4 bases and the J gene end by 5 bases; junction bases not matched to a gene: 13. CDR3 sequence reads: CASSSRQTGALHEQYF. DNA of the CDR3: TGTGCCAGCAGTTCGAGACAGACAGGGGCGCTTCACGAGCAGTACTTC. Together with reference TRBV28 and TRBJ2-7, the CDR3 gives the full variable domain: DVKVTQSSRYLVKRTGEKVFLECVQDMDHENMFWYRQDPGLGLRLIYFSYDVKMKEKGDIPEGYSVSREKKERFSLILESASTNQTSMYLCASSSRQTGALHEQYFGPGTRLTVT.

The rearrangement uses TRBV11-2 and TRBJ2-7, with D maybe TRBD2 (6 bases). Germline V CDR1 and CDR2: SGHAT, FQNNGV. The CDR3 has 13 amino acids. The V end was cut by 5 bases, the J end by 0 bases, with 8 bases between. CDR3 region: CASSQDYSYEQYF. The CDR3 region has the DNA TGTGCCAGCAGCCAGGACTACTCCTACGAGCAGTACTTC.

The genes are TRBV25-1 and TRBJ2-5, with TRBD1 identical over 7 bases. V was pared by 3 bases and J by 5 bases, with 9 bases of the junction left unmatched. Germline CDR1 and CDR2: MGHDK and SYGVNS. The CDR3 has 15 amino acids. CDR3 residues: CASSERDSQMETQYF. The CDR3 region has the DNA TGTGCCAGCAGTGAGAGGGACAGCCAAATGGAGACCCAGTACTTC.

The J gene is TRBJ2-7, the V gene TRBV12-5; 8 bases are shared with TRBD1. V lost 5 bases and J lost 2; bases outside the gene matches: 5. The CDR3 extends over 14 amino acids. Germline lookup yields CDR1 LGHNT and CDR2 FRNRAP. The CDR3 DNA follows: TGTGCTAGTGGTCCCGGACAGGGTACCTACGAGCAGTACTTC. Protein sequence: CASGPGQGTYEQYF.

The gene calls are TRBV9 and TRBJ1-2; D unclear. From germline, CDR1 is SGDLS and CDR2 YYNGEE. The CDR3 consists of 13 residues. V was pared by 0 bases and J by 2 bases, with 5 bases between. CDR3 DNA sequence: TGTGCCAGCAGCGTAGGCAGAAACTATGGCTACACCTTC. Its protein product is CASSVGRNYGYTF.

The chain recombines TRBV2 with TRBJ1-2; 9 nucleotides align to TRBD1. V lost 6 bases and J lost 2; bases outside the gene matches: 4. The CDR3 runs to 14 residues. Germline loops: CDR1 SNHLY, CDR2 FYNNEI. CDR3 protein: CASRAGTGNYGYTF. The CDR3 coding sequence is TGTGCCAGCAGGGCGGGGACAGGGAACTATGGCTACACCTTC.

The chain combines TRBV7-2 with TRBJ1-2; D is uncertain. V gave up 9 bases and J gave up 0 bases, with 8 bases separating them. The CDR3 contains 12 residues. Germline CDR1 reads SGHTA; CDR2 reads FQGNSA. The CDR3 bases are TGTGCCAGAACGGGTGCTAACTATGGCTACACCTTC. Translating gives CARTGANYGYTF.

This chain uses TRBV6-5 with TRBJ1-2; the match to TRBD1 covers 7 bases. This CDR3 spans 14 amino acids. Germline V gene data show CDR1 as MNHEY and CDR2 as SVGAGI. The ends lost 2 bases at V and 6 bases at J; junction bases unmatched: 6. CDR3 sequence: CASSYTTGWDGYTF. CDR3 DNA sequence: TGTGCCAGCAGTTACACGACAGGGTGGGATGGCTACACCTTC.

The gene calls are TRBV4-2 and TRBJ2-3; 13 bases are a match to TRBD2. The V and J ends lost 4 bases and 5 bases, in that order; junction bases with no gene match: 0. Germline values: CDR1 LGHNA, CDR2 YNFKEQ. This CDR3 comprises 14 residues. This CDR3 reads CASSRLAGGDTQYF. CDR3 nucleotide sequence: TGTGCCAGCAGCCGACTAGCGGGAGGAGATACGCAGTATTTT.

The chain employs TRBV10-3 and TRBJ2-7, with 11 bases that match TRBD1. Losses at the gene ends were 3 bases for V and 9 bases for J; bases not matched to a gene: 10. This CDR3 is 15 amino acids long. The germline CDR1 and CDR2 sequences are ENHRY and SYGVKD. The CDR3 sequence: CAISEQDRGPHRQYF. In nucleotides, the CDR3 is TGTGCCATCAGTGAACAGGACAGGGGGCCCCACAGGCAGTACTTC.

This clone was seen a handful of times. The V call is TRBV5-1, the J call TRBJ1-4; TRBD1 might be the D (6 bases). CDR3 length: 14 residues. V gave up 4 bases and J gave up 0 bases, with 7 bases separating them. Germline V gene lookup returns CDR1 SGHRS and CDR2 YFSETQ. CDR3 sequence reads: CASSRTATNEKLFF. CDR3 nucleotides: TGCGCCAGCAGCAGGACAGCAACTAATGAAAAACTGTTTTTT.

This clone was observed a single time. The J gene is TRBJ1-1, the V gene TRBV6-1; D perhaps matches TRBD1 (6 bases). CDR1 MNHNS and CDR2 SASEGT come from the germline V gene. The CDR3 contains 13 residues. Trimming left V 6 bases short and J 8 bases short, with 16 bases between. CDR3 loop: CASRLTGSAEAFF. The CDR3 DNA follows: TGTGCCAGCAGACTTACAGGGAGTGCCGAAGCTTTCTTT.

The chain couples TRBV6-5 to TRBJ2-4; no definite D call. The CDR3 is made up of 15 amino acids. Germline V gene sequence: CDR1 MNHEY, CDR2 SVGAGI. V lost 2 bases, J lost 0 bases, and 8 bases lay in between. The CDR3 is CASSYGNQAKNIQYF. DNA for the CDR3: TGTGCCAGCAGTTACGGCAATCAAGCCAAAAACATTCAGTACTTC.

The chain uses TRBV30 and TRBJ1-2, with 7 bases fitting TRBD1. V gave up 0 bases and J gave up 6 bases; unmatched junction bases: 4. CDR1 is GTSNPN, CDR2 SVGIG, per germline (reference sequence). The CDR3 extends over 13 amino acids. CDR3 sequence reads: CAWSVAGGDGYTF. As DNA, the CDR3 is TGTGCCTGGAGTGTCGCAGGGGGAGATGGCTACACCTTC.

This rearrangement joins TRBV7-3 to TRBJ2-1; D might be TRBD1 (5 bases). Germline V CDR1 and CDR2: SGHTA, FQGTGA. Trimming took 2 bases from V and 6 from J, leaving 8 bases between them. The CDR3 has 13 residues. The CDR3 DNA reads TGTGCCAGCAGCTTAGGACAATTCAATGAGCAGTTCTTC. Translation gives CASSLGQFNEQFF.

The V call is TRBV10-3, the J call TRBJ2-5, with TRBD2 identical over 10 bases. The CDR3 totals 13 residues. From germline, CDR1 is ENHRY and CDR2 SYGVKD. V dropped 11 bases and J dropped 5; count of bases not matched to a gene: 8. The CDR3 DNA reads TGTGCCTCCAGCGGGGGGGCGAGCGAGACCCAGTACTTC. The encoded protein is CASSGGASETQYF.

CDR3 protein: CASGFSAGVYGYTF. The CDR3 nucleotides read TGTGCTAGTGGTTTTTCGGCAGGGGTTTATGGCTACACCTTC. This chain connects TRBV12-5 to TRBJ1-2; a possible D gene is TRBD1 (6 bases). CDR1 LGHNT and CDR2 FRNRAP come from the germline V gene. The V end was cut by 3 bases, the J end by 5 bases, with 13 bases between. The CDR3 is 14 amino acids.

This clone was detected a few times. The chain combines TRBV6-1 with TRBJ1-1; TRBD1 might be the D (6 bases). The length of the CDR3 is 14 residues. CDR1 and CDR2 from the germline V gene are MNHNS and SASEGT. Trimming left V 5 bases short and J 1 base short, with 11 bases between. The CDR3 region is CASSWGGTNTEAFF. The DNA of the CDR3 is TGTGCCAGCAGTTGGGGGGGCACGAACACTGAAGCTTTCTTT.

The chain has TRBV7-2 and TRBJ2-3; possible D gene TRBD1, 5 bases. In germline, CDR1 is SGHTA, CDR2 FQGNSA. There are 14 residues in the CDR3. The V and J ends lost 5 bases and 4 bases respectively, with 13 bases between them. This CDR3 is CASSARERADTQYF. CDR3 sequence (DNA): TGTGCCAGCAGCGCCAGGGAACGGGCAGATACGCAGTATTTT.

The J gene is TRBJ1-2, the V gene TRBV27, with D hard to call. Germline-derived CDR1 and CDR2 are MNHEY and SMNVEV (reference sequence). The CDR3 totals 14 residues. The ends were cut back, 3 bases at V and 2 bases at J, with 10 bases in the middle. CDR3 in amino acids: CASSFIRGNYGYTF. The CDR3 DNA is TGTGCCAGCAGTTTTATCAGAGGGAACTATGGCTACACCTTC.